These 20 T cell receptor beta chains originate from one sample sequenced in a study of CD8 T cells in Susac syndrome (dated by TCRdb to between 2019 and 2020). The method was the immunoSEQ multiplex PCR assay. RNA was extracted using the RNeasy kit, and about 0.5 to 1 microgram was reverse transcribed with random hexamers. Clones were called with MiXCR by TCRdb after fastp trimmed the public reads at Q25, and only in-frame beta chains were retained. Every CDR3 protein is listed once, alongside the most common genes and DNA of its rows. Present in this sample are under 80,000 distinct CDR3 sequences, 85% to 95% of which were seen just once. The top ten clonotypes cover about 0.52% of the sample. Source material: CD4+ T cells from PBMCs. The origin of the receptors is a human donor with Susac syndrome.

V and J are TRBV30 and TRBJ1-1, with unresolved D. The germline V and J ends were trimmed by 0 bases and 2 bases, with 10 bases remaining between them. This CDR3 comprises 14 residues. Germline values: CDR1 GTSNPN, CDR2 SVGIG (reference sequence). CDR3 nucleotides: TGTGCCTGGAGTGTCAAAGGAGACAACACTGAAGCTTTCTTT. It specifies CAWSVKGDNTEAFF.

This clonotype appeared a single time. The rearrangement links TRBV7-9 to TRBJ1-4; no definite D call. The length of the CDR3 is 16 residues. V lost 1 base and J 8 bases, leaving 17 bases between the germline ends. Germline V CDR1 and CDR2: SEHNR, FQNEAQ (reference sequence). CDR3 residues: CASSLVASPEGEKLFF. CDR3 nucleotide sequence: TGTGCCAGCAGCTTAGTGGCCAGTCCTGAAGGGGAAAAACTGTTTTTT.

The chain couples TRBV25-1 to TRBJ2-1, with D possibly TRBD2 on 6 matching bases. V shed 8 bases and J shed 9 bases, with 17 bases lying between them. The CDR3 is made up of 13 amino acids. The V gene's germline CDR1 is MGHDK and CDR2 SYGVNS. CDR3 coding DNA: TGTGCCAGCTCCCGACTAGAAGTCAGTGAGCAGTTCTTC. Translating it yields CASSRLEVSEQFF.

This chain uses TRBV29-1 with TRBJ2-1, with 12 positions matching TRBD1. The CDR3 sequence is 15 residues long. Looked up from germline, CDR1 is SQVTM and CDR2 is ANQGSEA. V lost 7 bases, J lost 13 bases, and 17 bases stayed unmatched. The CDR3 loop is CSEGGTGGGGAGQFF. In nucleotides, the CDR3 is TGCAGCGAGGGGGGGACAGGGGGCGGAGGGGCGGGTCAGTTCTTC.

The chain joins TRBV27 to TRBJ1-5, with 9 nucleotides matching TRBD1. The CDR3 totals 17 residues. V lost 5 bases and J lost 0; bases outside the gene matches: 8. CDR1 is MNHEY, CDR2 SMNVEV, per germline (reference sequence). CDR3 sequence (DNA): TGTGCCAGCAGTCCAGGGACAGGGCGATATAGCAATCAGCCCCAGCATTTT. Translated: CASSPGTGRYSNQPQHF.

In this sample, this clonotype turned up once. The V gene is TRBV30, the J gene TRBJ2-3, with 10 bases that match TRBD2. The V gene end was trimmed by 3 bases and the J gene end by 4 bases; junction bases not matched to a gene: 7. Germline values: CDR1 GTSNPN, CDR2 SVGIG (reference sequence). This CDR3 has 15 residues. The CDR3, as DNA: TGTGCCTGGAGCACCAGCGGGAGGGCCGCAGATACGCAGTATTTT. Its protein is CAWSTSGRAADTQYF. The whole variable domain, filled in from reference TRBV30 and TRBJ2-3, reads SQTIHQWPATLVQPVGSPLSLECTVEGTSNPNLYWYRQAAGRGLQLLFYSVGIGQISSEVPQNLSASRPQDRQFILSSKKLLLSDSGFYLCAWSTSGRAADTQYFGPGTRLTVL.

The J gene is TRBJ1-1, the V gene TRBV6-6; no firm D call. The CDR3 spans 15 residues. Trimming removed 4 bases from V and 0 bases from J, with 12 bases in between. Per germline, CDR1 MNHNY and CDR2 SVGAGI (reference sequence). CDR3 coding DNA: TGTGCCAGCAGTTTCCCGACGATATTGAACACTGAAGCTTTCTTT. Translating it yields CASSFPTILNTEAFF.

This sequence joins TRBV28 and TRBJ2-7, with 13 bases lining up with TRBD2. The germline gives CDR1 MDHEN, CDR2 SYDVKM. The CDR3 spans 14 residues. V shed 3 bases, J shed 11 bases, and the junction held 7 bases outside the gene matches. CDR3 sequence reads: CASSFLGTSGIKYF. CDR3 nucleotides: TGTGCCAGCAGTTTCCTCGGGACTAGCGGGATAAAGTACTTC. Looking up the rest from reference TRBV28 and TRBJ2-7 gives the full variable domain: DVKVTQSSRYLVKRTGEKVFLECVQDMDHENMFWYRQDPGLGLRLIYFSYDVKMKEKGDIPEGYSVSREKKERFSLILESASTNQTSMYLCASSFLGTSGIKYFGPGTRLTVT.

V gene TRBV7-9 combines with J gene TRBJ2-2; no clear D. V was trimmed by 2 bases and J by 6 bases, leaving 13 bases between them. The CDR3 extends over 15 amino acids. In germline, CDR1 is SEHNR, CDR2 FQNEAQ (reference sequence). The CDR3: CASSLLRNLPGELFF. The CDR3 nucleotides read TGTGCCAGCAGCTTACTCAGAAATCTCCCCGGGGAGCTGTTTTTT.

CDR3: CSARDIRAGTYEQYF. In nucleotides, the CDR3 is TGCAGTGCTAGAGATATCCGAGCGGGTACCTACGAGCAGTACTTC. The chain links TRBV20-1 to TRBJ2-7; a possible D gene is TRBD2 (6 bases). CDR1 and CDR2 from the germline V gene are DFQATT and SNEGSKA (reference sequence). The CDR3 is made up of 15 amino acids. V lost 0 bases and J 2 bases, leaving 14 bases between the germline ends.

The chain links TRBV5-8 to TRBJ2-1; D is possibly TRBD2 (6 bases). V gave up 6 bases and J gave up 10 bases, with 11 bases separating them. The CDR3 has 11 residues. Germline V gene data show CDR1 as SGHTS and CDR2 as YDEGEE. CDR3 loop: CASNRLGEQFF. CDR3 DNA sequence: TGTGCCAGCAACCGACTAGGGGAGCAGTTCTTC.

The rearrangement links TRBV7-2 to TRBJ2-3, with TRBD2 matching 7 bases. Unmatched junction bases numbered 6, after V lost 1 base and J lost 2 bases. Germline V CDR1 and CDR2: SGHTA, FQGNSA. There are 16 residues in the CDR3. The CDR3 DNA follows: TGTGCCAGCAGCTTAGTCGCTAGCGGAACCACAGATACGCAGTATTTT. This sequence encodes CASSLVASGTTDTQYF.

The gene calls are TRBV6-1 and TRBJ2-3, with 8 bases identical to TRBD1. CDR1 and CDR2 from the germline V gene are MNHNS and SASEGT. CDR3 length equals 15 residues. V trimming: 9 bases; J trimming: 0 bases; junction bases outside the gene matches: 8. In DNA form, the CDR3 reads TGTGCCAGTAGTCGGACAGGGACGAGCACAGATACGCAGTATTTT. The encoded protein is CASSRTGTSTDTQYF.

This clonotype was recorded once. The chain employs TRBV20-1 and TRBJ2-2, with D unclear. Germline V gene lookup returns CDR1 DFQATT and CDR2 SNEGSKA (reference sequence). The CDR3 has 15 amino acids. V lost 5 bases, J lost 2 bases, and 15 bases lay in between. The CDR3 DNA reads as TGCAGTGCTCCATTCCGGGTGGGCAACACCGGGGAGCTGTTTTTT. Its translation is CSAPFRVGNTGELFF.

V usage is TRBV28 and J usage is TRBJ1-2; D possibly corresponds to TRBD1 (5 bases). Trimming stripped 5 bases from V and 3 bases from J, with 19 bases between. CDR3 size: 16 residues. In germline, CDR1 is MDHEN, CDR2 SYDVKM. The CDR3 region is CASSTPLGDGDYGYTF. The CDR3 DNA is TGTGCCAGCAGTACCCCCTTAGGGGATGGGGACTATGGCTACACCTTC.

This clonotype was observed a handful of times. The chain carries TRBV6-5 and TRBJ2-5, with D unresolved. V dropped 0 bases and J dropped 2 bases, with 13 bases sitting between them. CDR3 length: 16 residues. CDR1 and CDR2 from the germline V gene are MNHEY and SVGAGI. The CDR3 protein is CASSYSGRADQETQYF. CDR3 in DNA: TGTGCCAGCAGTTACTCGGGTCGGGCCGATCAAGAGACCCAGTACTTC.

The genes are TRBV29-1 and TRBJ2-2; 9 bases match TRBD1. The trim removed 4 bases at V and 0 bases at J, leaving 0 bases unmatched. The CDR3 loop spans 14 amino acids. Germline V gene sequence: CDR1 SQVTM, CDR2 ANQGSEA. Here the CDR3 DNA reads TGCAGCGTTGGGACAGGGGCGAACACCGGGGAGCTGTTTTTT. Amino acid sequence: CSVGTGANTGELFF.

This sequence joins TRBV9 and TRBJ1-2; no firm D call. Germline V gene sequence: CDR1 SGDLS, CDR2 YYNGEE. Trimming cost V 2 bases and J 1 base, with 6 bases left between them. This CDR3 region has 13 residues. The CDR3 sequence is CASSVDSNYGYTF. CDR3 DNA sequence: TGTGCCAGCAGCGTTGATAGTAACTATGGCTACACCTTC.

This clonotype was seen just once. The chain joins TRBV5-1 to TRBJ2-7; TRBD1 matches at 8 bases. Unmatched junction bases numbered 5, after V lost 4 bases and J lost 2 bases. Per germline, CDR1 SGHRS and CDR2 YFSETQ. The CDR3 is 14 amino acids. This chain's CDR3 is CASSAQGATYEQYF. The CDR3 nucleotides are TGCGCCAGCAGCGCTCAGGGGGCCACCTACGAGCAGTACTTC.

The gene calls are TRBV5-6 and TRBJ2-5; unclear D gene. V lost 0 bases, J lost 1 base, and 7 bases lay in between. Germline V gene sequence: CDR1 SGHDT, CDR2 YYEEEE. CDR3 size: 14 residues. The CDR3 DNA reads TGTGCCAGCAGCTTGGAAGGAGTCCAAGAGACCCAGTACTTC. Translation gives CASSLEGVQETQYF. The full variable domain, in which reference TRBV5-6 and TRBJ2-5 provide the parts outside the CDR3, is DAGVTQSPTHLIKTRGQQVTLRCSPKSGHDTVSWYQQALGQGPQFIFQYYEEEERQRGNFPDRFSGHQFPNYSSELNVNALLLGDSALYLCASSLEGVQETQYFGPGTRLLVL.